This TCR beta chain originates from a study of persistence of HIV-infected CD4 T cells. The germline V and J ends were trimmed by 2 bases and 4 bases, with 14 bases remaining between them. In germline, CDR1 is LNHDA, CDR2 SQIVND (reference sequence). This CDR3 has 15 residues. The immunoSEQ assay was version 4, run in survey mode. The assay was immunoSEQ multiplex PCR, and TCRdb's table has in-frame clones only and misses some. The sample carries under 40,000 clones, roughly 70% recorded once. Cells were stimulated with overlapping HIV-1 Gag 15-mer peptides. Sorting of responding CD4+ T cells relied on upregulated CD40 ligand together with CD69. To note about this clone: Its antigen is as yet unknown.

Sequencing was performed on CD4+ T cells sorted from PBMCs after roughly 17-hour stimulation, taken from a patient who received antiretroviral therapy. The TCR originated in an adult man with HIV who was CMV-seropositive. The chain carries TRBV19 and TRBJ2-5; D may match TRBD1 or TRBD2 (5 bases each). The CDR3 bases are TGTGCCAGTAGTATACTGGGACCCATCGGAGAGACCCAGTACTTC. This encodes CASSILGPIGETQYF.